This T cell receptor beta chain was recovered during a study of naive and memory T cell subsets. Findings and caveats of the study: Gini index rose across naive, CM, EM and EMRA in CD4 and CD8. A few larger clonotypes appeared in naive repertoires, especially CD8, possibly memory cells re-expressing CD45RA.

Two oligonucleotides, mixed equimolar, formed the beta constant-region primer covering TRBC1 and TRBC2. The ligated cDNA underwent four PCR rounds using SP2 and nested alpha and beta constant-region primers. A 12-nucleotide UMI and the SP2 primer were added to the cDNA 3' end by oligonucleotide ligation. A single record per CDR3 protein comes from TCRdb applying MiXCR to the UMI-ligation and nested PCR reads. Among 120,000 to 150,000 distinct CDR3 sequences listed, over 20% were seen once. This clonotype showed up many times. Its antigen remains unidentified. The CDR3 runs to 15 residues. The J segment lost 0 bases and the V segment lost 5 bases, leaving 4 bases of the junction unmatched. CDR1 SGHDN and CDR2 FVKESK come from the germline V gene. Alpha and beta libraries were amplified separately from the second PCR onward. Cells stained for CD3, CD4, CD8, CD45RA, CD27 and viability were sorted into four CD45RA/CD27 subsets.

The clonotype was recovered from a human donor in good health. Sequenced sample: naive CD4+ T cells from blood. This chain links TRBV14 with TRBJ2-1; the match to TRBD2 covers 7 bases. CDR3 protein: CASSDKRDSYNEQFF. CDR3 DNA: TGTGCCAGCAGCGACAAGCGGGACTCCTACAATGAGCAGTTCTTC.